These T cell receptor beta chains were read from a single sample in a study of Ad26.COV2.S vaccination and SARS-CoV-2 variants. The table came from immunoSEQ multiplex PCR; TCRdb's copy has only in-frame clones and leaves some out. The data show fewer than 800,000 clones, with 70% to 90% seen just once and about 1.5% held by the top ten. Source: peripheral blood, taken in a trial of Ad26.COV2.S vaccine versus placebo. These receptors all stem from a person between 18 and 65 years old who received the Ad26.COV2.S COVID-19 vaccine or a placebo. CDR3s include the opening cysteine and the closing phenylalanine or tryptophan. Fields, in order: J gene, D gene, V gene, clone size, CDR3 protein, CDR3 DNA. The D gene is left open where the match is weak. Only some rows state a clone size, as once, few, many or a class for expanded clones.

J: TRBJ1-1
D: .
V: TRBV7-9
size: once
CDR3: CASSQEGTEAFF
DNA: TGTGCCAGCAGCCAAGAGGGGACTGAAGCTTTCTTT

J: TRBJ1-1
D: .
V: TRBV6-5
size: .
CDR3: CASKTTGWKNTEAFF
DNA: TGTGCCAGCAAAACCACAGGGTGGAAAAACACTGAAGCTTTCTTT

J: TRBJ2-7
D: .
V: TRBV12-3/TRBV12-4
size: .
CDR3: CASSTGNSYEQYF
DNA: TGTGCCAGCAGTACCGGGAACTCCTACGAGCAGTACTTC

J: TRBJ1-6
D: .
V: TRBV6-2/TRBV6-3
size: few
CDR3: CASSYQGRRSPLHF
DNA: TGTGCCAGCAGTTACCAGGGGCGGCGGTCACCCCTCCACTTT

J: TRBJ2-2
D: TRBD2
V: TRBV7-2
size: .
CDR3: CASSLAVQWELFF
DNA: TGTGCCAGCAGCCTAGCGGTCCAGTGGGAGCTGTTTTTT

J: TRBJ2-1
D: .
V: TRBV2
size: .
CDR3: CASSDSGLSYNEQFF
DNA: TGTGCCAGCAGTGATTCCGGGCTATCCTACAATGAGCAGTTCTTC

J: TRBJ2-3
D: .
V: TRBV5-4
size: .
CDR3: CASTPRPSGVDTQYF
DNA: TGTGCCAGCACCCCCAGGCCGTCAGGGGTAGATACGCAGTATTTT

J: TRBJ2-7
D: TRBD1
V: TRBV18
size: .
CDR3: CASSSRDRGQWEQYF
DNA: TGTGCCAGCTCAAGCCGGGACAGGGGCCAATGGGAGCAGTACTTC

J: TRBJ2-7
D: .
V: TRBV6-6
size: .
CDR3: CASSYDFGNEQYF
DNA: TGTGCCAGCAGTTATGACTTCGGGAACGAGCAGTACTTC

J: TRBJ1-2
D: TRBD1
V: TRBV12-3/TRBV12-4
size: .
CDR3: CASSRDRNYGYTF
DNA: TGTGCCAGCAGCCGGGACAGAAACTATGGCTACACCTTC

J: TRBJ1-3
D: .
V: TRBV7-2
size: .
CDR3: CASSLAGSGNTIYF
DNA: TGTGCCAGCAGCTTAGCAGGCTCTGGAAACACCATATATTTT

J: TRBJ2-7
D: TRBD2
V: TRBV5-4
size: .
CDR3: CASSYSGRTLYEQYF
DNA: TGTGCCAGCAGCTACAGCGGGAGGACCCTCTACGAGCAGTACTTC

J: TRBJ2-3
D: TRBD2
V: TRBV19
size: .
CDR3: CASSIDRVGRASDTQYF
DNA: TGTGCCAGTAGTATAGATCGGGTCGGGAGGGCCAGCGATACGCAGTATTTT

J: TRBJ1-4
D: .
V: TRBV30
size: .
CDR3: CAWREGQPVEKLFF
DNA: TGTGCCTGGAGGGAAGGACAGCCAGTCGAAAAACTGTTTTTT

J: TRBJ2-7
D: .
V: TRBV11-3
size: .
CDR3: CASSLGRGPSYEQYF
DNA: TGTGCCAGCAGCTTAGGAAGGGGACCCTCCTACGAGCAGTACTTC

J: TRBJ2-7
D: TRBD1
V: TRBV7-6
size: .
CDR3: CASSMTRGQQYF
DNA: TGTGCCAGCAGCATGACCAGGGGGCAACAGTACTTC

J: TRBJ2-5
D: .
V: TRBV14
size: once
CDR3: CASSQEIRETQYF
DNA: TGTGCCAGCAGCCAAGAAATCCGGGAGACCCAGTACTTC

J: TRBJ2-7
D: .
V: TRBV3-1/TRBV3-2
size: .
CDR3: CASSQEFQREQYF
DNA: TGTGCCAGCAGCCAAGAATTTCAGAGGGAGCAGTACTTC

J: TRBJ2-3
D: TRBD2
V: TRBV9
size: .
CDR3: CASSVAGLAVTDTQYF
DNA: TGTGCCAGCAGCGTAGCGGGACTAGCGGTGACAGATACGCAGTATTTT

J: TRBJ1-5
D: TRBD1
V: TRBV5-8
size: .
CDR3: CASSLTGGSNQPQHF
DNA: TGTGCCAGCAGTCTGACAGGGGGTAGCAATCAGCCCCAGCATTTT

J: TRBJ2-2
D: .
V: TRBV6-5
size: .
CDR3: CASSYRGNTGELFF
DNA: TGTGCCAGCAGTTATCGGGGGAACACCGGGGAGCTGTTTTTT

J: TRBJ2-7
D: .
V: TRBV29-1
size: .
CDR3: CSAGGSDEQYF
DNA: TGCAGCGCCGGGGGAAGCGACGAGCAGTACTTC

J: TRBJ2-7
D: .
V: TRBV27
size: .
CDR3: CASGGWAGTYEQYF
DNA: TGTGCCAGCGGGGGTTGGGCGGGAACCTACGAGCAGTACTTC

J: TRBJ2-1
D: .
V: TRBV10-1
size: .
CDR3: CASSLDNEQFF
DNA: TGCGCCAGCAGTTTGGACAATGAGCAGTTCTTC

J: TRBJ2-1
D: .
V: TRBV7-9
size: .
CDR3: CASSPSGDNEQFF
DNA: TGTGCCAGCAGCCCGAGTGGAGACAATGAGCAGTTCTTC

J: TRBJ2-1
D: TRBD2
V: TRBV12-5
size: .
CDR3: CASGLELAGAYNEQFF
DNA: TGTGCTAGTGGTTTGGAACTAGCGGGGGCTTACAATGAGCAGTTCTTC

J: TRBJ1-1
D: .
V: TRBV7-9
size: .
CDR3: CASSLGTGNQAFF
DNA: TGTGCCAGCAGCTTGGGGACTGGAAACCAAGCTTTCTTT

J: TRBJ2-7
D: TRBD1
V: TRBV7-9
size: .
CDR3: CASSLQGASYEQYF
DNA: TGTGCCAGCAGCCTCCAGGGGGCGTCCTACGAGCAGTACTTC

J: TRBJ2-7
D: .
V: TRBV18
size: .
CDR3: CASSPTISYEQYF
DNA: TGTGCCAGCTCACCCACAATATCCTACGAGCAGTACTTC

J: TRBJ1-3
D: .
V: TRBV28
size: .
CDR3: CASSLGGSLGNTIYF
DNA: TGTGCCAGCAGTTTAGGGGGTTCCCTGGGGAACACCATATATTTT

J: TRBJ1-1
D: .
V: TRBV19
size: .
CDR3: CASTPWGQGRSTEAFF
DNA: TGTGCCAGTACCCCATGGGGTCAGGGGAGGAGCACTGAAGCTTTCTTT

J: TRBJ2-7
D: TRBD1
V: TRBV9
size: .
CDR3: CASSVVSGGDEQYF
DNA: TGTGCCAGCAGCGTAGTGTCAGGGGGCGACGAGCAGTACTTC

J: TRBJ1-1
D: TRBD1
V: TRBV9
size: .
CDR3: CASSYIGGGAGDTEAFF
DNA: TGTGCCAGCAGCTACATAGGAGGGGGCGCCGGGGACACTGAAGCTTTCTTT

J: TRBJ1-4
D: .
V: TRBV5-1
size: .
CDR3: CASSLGERGEKLFF
DNA: TGCGCCAGCAGCCTCGGGGAGAGGGGTGAAAAACTGTTTTTT

J: TRBJ1-2
D: TRBD1
V: TRBV24-1
size: .
CDR3: CATSDYPGQGTYGYTF
DNA: TGTGCCACCAGTGATTATCCTGGACAGGGGACTTATGGCTACACCTTC

J: TRBJ1-5
D: TRBD1
V: TRBV30
size: .
CDR3: CAWSRGPDQPQHF
DNA: TGTGCCTGGAGTAGGGGGCCTGATCAGCCCCAGCATTTT